These T cell receptor beta chains were read from a single sample in a study of prognosis after radiotherapy for stage I lung cancer. Via MiXCR, TCRdb re-called the multiplex PCR reads, giving one row per CDR3 protein. The sample lists about 35,000 distinct CDR3 sequences; about 34% were seen once. The sequencing here drew on PBMCs, taken before or after stereotactic body radiation therapy (not recorded which). The receptors were sampled from a donor aged 50 or older with non-small cell lung cancer. Both conserved end residues are part of each CDR3. The D gene is left open where the match is weak. For some rows the clone size is stated as once, few or many, or as a class when expanded; others skip it.

TRBD2,medium-sized,TRBJ2-7,TRBV20-1,CSARASLAGPYEQYF,TGCAGTGCTAGAGCCTCCCTAGCGGGGCCCTACGAGCAGTACTTC
TRBD1,many,TRBJ1-2,TRBV19,CASSPRTGVGGGYTF,TGTGCCAGTAGTCCCCGGACAGGGGTCGGCGGTGGCTACACCTTC
NA,many,TRBJ1-1,TRBV6-1,CASRWTVNTEAFF,TGTGCCAGCAGGTGGACGGTGAACACTGAAGCTTTCTTT
NA,NA,TRBJ1-1,TRBV6-5,CASSYSQGLRTEAFF,TGTGCCAGCAGTTATTCACAGGGTCTGAGGACTGAAGCTTTCTTT
TRBD2,NA,TRBJ2-3,TRBV28,CASTFGLAEPSRTDTQYF,TGTGCCAGCACATTTGGACTAGCGGAGCCATCCAGAACAGATACGCAGTATTTT
NA,NA,TRBJ2-3,TRBV9,CASSYSVDTDTQYF,TGTGCCAGCAGTTACAGTGTGGACACAGATACGCAGTATTTT
NA,NA,TRBJ2-3,TRBV11-3,CASSPPTGTHTQYF,TGTGCCAGCAGCCCCCCCACGGGCACACATACTCAGTATTTT
TRBD2,many,TRBJ2-7,TRBV28,CASSFWREAPEQYF,TGTGCCAGCAGTTTCTGGCGGGAGGCCCCCGAGCAGTACTTC
NA,many,TRBJ1-4,TRBV5-1,CASSRAMITGSAATNEKLFF,TGCGCCAGCAGCAGGGCGATGATTACAGGGTCGGCAGCAACTAATGAAAAACTGTTTTTT
TRBD1,many,TRBJ2-3,TRBV24-1,CATSDFGTGGLDTQYF,TGTGCCACCAGTGATTTTGGGACAGGGGGCTTAGATACGCAGTATTTT
TRBD1,many,TRBJ2-3,TRBV6-4,CASRGQGEADTQYF,TGTGCCAGCAGGGGACAGGGTGAGGCAGATACGCAGTATTTT
NA,many,TRBJ1-5,TRBV27,CATGGGTSNQPQHF,TGTGCCACCGGAGGGGGGACTAGCAATCAGCCCCAGCATTTT
NA,many,TRBJ2-1,TRBV7-9,CASSRTERSVNEQFF,TGTGCCAGCAGCCGTACTGAGAGGTCAGTCAATGAGCAGTTCTTC